This T cell receptor beta chain was sequenced for a study of cytomegalovirus exposure and HLA in healthy donors. In the PCR, 60 Vbeta and 13 Jbeta primers were used. Clones were read by immunoSEQ multiplex PCR, and TCRdb kept only the in-frame ones, dropping some. The sample consists of 55,000 to 80,000 clones, roughly 73% of them appearing once. This clone showed up just a few times. V trimming: 5 bases; J trimming: 3 bases; junction bases outside the gene matches: 5. CDR1 and CDR2 from the germline V gene are MNHEY and SVGAGI. This CDR3 contains 15 residues. The V gene is TRBV6-5, the J gene TRBJ1-5; TRBD1 matches at 9 bases. Sequenced input: PBMCs. The clonotype was recovered from a man aged 35-49 years in good health and CMV-seronegative. CDR3 amino acids: CASSRTGVPNQPQHF. CDR3 DNA: TGTGCCAGCAGTAGGACAGGGGTGCCCAATCAGCCCCAGCATTTT.